What follows are 3 T cell receptor beta chains derived from one specimen sequenced in a study of blood T cell repertoires in COVID-19. The table came from immunoSEQ multiplex PCR; TCRdb's copy has only in-frame clones and leaves some out. The sample holds hundreds of thousands of clones, approximately 86% seen once. The sequenced sample consisted of peripheral blood. These receptors originate from a man aged 70-80 years with acute or convalescent COVID-19.

The chain recombines TRBV12-3 or TRBV12-4 with TRBJ1-1; D is undetermined. The CDR3 has 12 amino acids. Trimming took off 5 bases at V and 5 bases at J, with 9 bases between the two ends. CDR3 DNA: TGTGCCAGCAGTCACCCCGGGACTGAAGCTTTCTTT. This sequence encodes CASSHPGTEAFF.

V usage is TRBV2 and J usage is TRBJ1-3; the D gene is possibly TRBD1 (5 bases). V was shortened by 6 bases and J by 0 bases, with 12 bases between the two germline ends. Germline V gene lookup returns CDR1 SNHLY and CDR2 FYNNEI. The CDR3 totals 15 residues. The CDR3, as DNA: TGTGCCAGCAGCTCGGGGACTACCTCTGGAAACACCATATATTTT. Its protein is CASSSGTTSGNTIYF.

The chain is built from TRBV2 and TRBJ2-2, with a possible D match to TRBD2 (6 bases). The V gene's germline CDR1 is SNHLY and CDR2 FYNNEI. The CDR3 has 14 amino acids. V lost 3 bases, J lost 15 bases, and 20 bases lay in between. The CDR3, as DNA: TGTGCCAGCAGTGAGATGGCGGGACTTCTCGCGATGTTTTTT. Encoded protein: CASSEMAGLLAMFF.